These T cell receptor beta chains were read from a single sample in a study of T-cell memory formation after mild COVID-19. One entry per CDR3 protein, called by TCRdb with MiXCR from the 5' RACE reads. The sample shows some 450,000 distinct CDR3 sequences, 20% of them seen only once. Sample: PBMCs or a T cell subset sorted from them (not recorded which). The receptors originated from an adult woman who had mild COVID-19 (a few samples of this study predate the infection). Cell type and time point are not known. The CDR3 runs from the conserved cysteine through the conserved F or W. D genes are given only for firm matches. Clone size, where shown, is once, few, many, or a class for clones that have expanded.

j_call d_call clone_size v_call cdr3_aa cdr3_nt
TRBJ2-1 - - TRBV3-1 CASSQGSVWGNEQFF TGTGCCAGCAGCCAAGGGTCGGTTTGGGGCAATGAGCAGTTCTTC
TRBJ2-3 TRBD1 few TRBV2 CASRTGAGTQYF TGTGCCAGCAGGACAGGGGCAGGGACGCAGTATTTT
TRBJ2-6 TRBD1 - TRBV9 CASSAGTVGANVLTF TGTGCCAGCAGCGCCGGGACAGTTGGGGCCAACGTCCTGACTTTC
TRBJ2-6 - - TRBV6-5 CASSYKWRAGANVLTF TGTGCCAGCAGTTACAAATGGAGGGCTGGGGCCAACGTCCTGACTTTC
TRBJ1-2 - - TRBV12-3/TRBV12-4 CASSSTVRAGYTF TGTGCCAGCAGTTCGACCGTTAGGGCTGGCTACACCTTC
TRBJ2-1 - few TRBV3-1 CASSLSHSENEQFF TGTGCCAGCAGCCTTTCGCACTCAGAAAATGAGCAGTTCTTC
TRBJ2-2 TRBD1 few TRBV12-3/TRBV12-4 CASSLGTGPRTGELFF TGTGCCAGCAGTTTAGGGACAGGGCCGAGAACCGGGGAGCTGTTTTTT
TRBJ2-7 TRBD2 - TRBV29-1 CSVESGALAGKYEQYF TGCAGCGTTGAGTCAGGGGCACTAGCGGGGAAGTACGAGCAGTACTTC
TRBJ2-1 - few TRBV13 CASSSDSGGNEQFF TGTGCCAGCAGCTCAGACAGTGGGGGGAATGAGCAGTTCTTC
TRBJ2-1 TRBD2 few TRBV20-1 CSARVPPAGVYNEQFF TGCAGTGCTAGGGTTCCCCCAGCGGGAGTCTACAATGAGCAGTTCTTC
TRBJ2-2 TRBD2 - TRBV7-9 CASSLWTSGRTGELFF TGTGCCAGCAGCTTATGGACTAGCGGGAGAACCGGGGAGCTGTTTTTT
TRBJ1-1 - few TRBV20-1 CSARDPGTVAKAFF TGCAGTGCTAGAGATCCGGGGACGGTGGCCAAAGCTTTCTTT
TRBJ2-7 - - TRBV24-1 CATSDVSLQGKAEDEQYF TGTGCCACCAGTGATGTAAGCCTCCAGGGAAAGGCGGAAGACGAGCAGTACTTC
TRBJ1-3 - few TRBV7-2 CASSFTGTASGNTIYF TGTGCCAGCAGCTTCACCGGGACGGCCTCTGGAAACACCATATATTTT
TRBJ2-4 - few TRBV5-1 CASREPGVDIQYF TGCGCCAGCAGGGAACCGGGGGTGGACATTCAGTACTTC
TRBJ2-7 - few TRBV18 CASSADSYEQYF TGTGCCAGCTCTGCGGACAGCTACGAGCAGTACTTC
TRBJ2-2 TRBD1 - TRBV6-1 CASSTGVNTGELFF TGTGCCAGCTCGACAGGGGTGAACACCGGGGAGCTGTTTTTT
TRBJ1-1 TRBD1 few TRBV12-3/TRBV12-4 CASSLNPGQMNTEAFF TGTGCCAGCAGTCTCAATCCGGGACAGATGAACACTGAAGCTTTCTTT
TRBJ2-1 TRBD2 - TRBV24-1 CATSDLTTSGRGYNEQFF TGTGCCACCAGTGATTTGACCACTAGCGGGAGGGGTTACAATGAGCAGTTCTTC
TRBJ2-3 TRBD2 - TRBV7-2 CASSSTPAGATDTQYF TGTGCCAGCAGCTCGACCCCCGCGGGAGCCACAGATACGCAGTATTTT
TRBJ1-5 - - TRBV5-5 CASSWNGNQPQHF TGTGCCAGCAGCTGGAACGGGAATCAGCCCCAGCATTTT
TRBJ1-1 TRBD1 few TRBV29-1 CSAAGQGANTEAFF TGCAGCGCGGCGGGGCAGGGGGCGAATACTGAAGCTTTCTTT
TRBJ2-7 - - TRBV5-4 CASSTGFEQYF TGTGCCAGCAGCACAGGCTTTGAGCAGTACTTC
TRBJ1-4 TRBD1 few TRBV20-1 CSASVAGQGGKGKLFF TGCAGTGCTAGCGTAGCCGGACAGGGGGGGAAGGGAAAACTGTTTTTT
TRBJ1-3 - few TRBV12-3/TRBV12-4 CASSSVYSGNTIYF TGTGCCAGCAGTTCGGTGTACTCTGGAAACACCATATATTTT
TRBJ1-1 TRBD1 few TRBV6-5 CASSSLGQGGMHTEAFF TGTGCCAGCAGTTCCCTAGGACAGGGGGGGATGCACACTGAAGCTTTCTTT
TRBJ2-1 - - TRBV2 CASSARRGLTYNEQFF TGTGCCAGCAGTGCCAGAAGGGGACTTACATACAATGAGCAGTTCTTC
TRBJ1-4 - - TRBV18 CASSQNGVATNEKLFF TGTGCCAGCTCACAAAACGGGGTGGCAACTAATGAAAAACTGTTTTTT
TRBJ1-1 - - TRBV19 CASSIGGQIKFSNTEAFF TGTGCCAGTAGTATAGGGGGCCAGATCAAGTTCTCGAACACTGAAGCTTTCTTT
TRBJ1-2 - - TRBV5-1 CASSQGRSDYGYTF TGCGCCAGCAGCCAGGGACGCTCGGACTATGGCTACACCTTC
TRBJ2-7 - many TRBV10-3 CAIGRELDYEQYF TGTGCCATCGGACGGGAGCTGGATTACGAGCAGTACTTC
TRBJ1-1 - few TRBV12-3/TRBV12-4 CASTLVAEAFF TGTGCCAGCACCCTGGTGGCTGAAGCTTTCTTT
TRBJ2-7 - - TRBV4-2 CASSQASSSYEQYF TGTGCCAGCAGCCAAGCCTCGAGCTCCTACGAGCAGTACTTC
TRBJ2-3 - - TRBV7-3 CASSLGGAESTDTQYF TGTGCCAGCAGCTTAGGTGGGGCGGAATCCACAGATACGCAGTATTTT
TRBJ2-7 TRBD1 few TRBV7-2 CASSQRTGSSYEQYF TGTGCCAGCAGCCAACGGACAGGGAGCTCCTACGAGCAGTACTTC
TRBJ2-1 TRBD1 - TRBV24-1 CATSDLRQGGDEQFF TGTGCCACCAGTGACCTGAGACAGGGGGGGGATGAGCAGTTCTTC
TRBJ2-7 TRBD2 few TRBV5-1 CASTLSGRGGSYEQYF TGCGCCAGCACCCTCTCTGGAAGGGGAGGGTCCTACGAGCAGTACTTC
TRBJ2-2 - - TRBV27 CASRDPRRGVTGELFF TGTGCCAGCAGGGATCCTCGCAGGGGAGTCACCGGGGAGCTGTTTTTT
TRBJ2-7 TRBD1 - TRBV13 CASTVRWGQGAYEQYF TGTGCCAGCACAGTTAGGTGGGGACAGGGGGCCTACGAGCAGTACTTC
TRBJ2-7 TRBD2 few TRBV6-6 CASRQRGAGGYEQYF TGTGCCAGCAGACAGAGGGGAGCGGGAGGCTACGAGCAGTACTTC
TRBJ2-3 - - TRBV2 CASSDTTDLWGTDTQYF TGTGCCAGCAGTGATACGACAGACCTTTGGGGCACAGATACGCAGTATTTT
TRBJ2-2 - many TRBV20-1 CSASPDGALNTGELFF TGCAGTGCTAGCCCCGACGGTGCCCTTAACACCGGGGAGCTGTTTTTT
TRBJ1-1 - - TRBV12-3/TRBV12-4 CASSLDGTEAFF TGTGCCAGCAGTTTGGATGGCACTGAAGCTTTCTTT
TRBJ2-7 TRBD1 - TRBV20-1 CSARDLIQGVWEQYF TGCAGTGCTAGAGATCTAATACAGGGGGTCTGGGAGCAGTACTTC
TRBJ1-5 TRBD1 - TRBV7-2 CASSKGQDSIQPQHF TGTGCCAGCAGCAAGGGACAGGATTCGATTCAGCCCCAGCATTTT
TRBJ2-3 - - TRBV5-1 CASSLDTGDTQYF TGCGCCAGCAGCTTGGATACGGGGGATACGCAGTATTTT
TRBJ2-5 TRBD1 few TRBV5-1 CASSVTGQGQETQYF TGCGCCAGCAGCGTAACCGGACAGGGCCAAGAGACCCAGTACTTC
TRBJ2-7 TRBD1 - TRBV24-1 CATSDSHRGEEQYF TGTGCCACCAGTGACTCCCACAGGGGAGAAGAGCAGTACTTC
TRBJ2-1 TRBD2 - TRBV4-2 CASSQAGLEYNEQFF TGTGCCAGCAGCCAAGCGGGACTAGAATACAATGAGCAGTTCTTC
TRBJ2-3 TRBD2 - TRBV7-9 CASSLRGRENTQYF TGTGCCAGCAGCTTACGCGGGAGAGAGAATACGCAGTATTTT
TRBJ2-4 TRBD1 few TRBV7-8 CASSADRDWGKNIQYF TGTGCCAGCAGCGCAGACAGGGATTGGGGCAAAAACATTCAGTACTTC
TRBJ1-2 - - TRBV24-1 CATADNRGGYTF TGTGCCACCGCGGACAATCGTGGCGGCTACACCTTC
TRBJ2-2 - few TRBV7-9 CASSLSRGWNTGELFF TGTGCCAGCAGCTTAAGCCGGGGATGGAACACCGGGGAGCTGTTTTTT
TRBJ1-2 TRBD1 - TRBV5-8 CASSTGTDLYGYTF TGTGCCAGCAGCACAGGGACAGACCTCTATGGCTACACCTTC
TRBJ1-6 - - TRBV3-1 CASSQDSFGKGNSPLHF TGTGCCAGCAGCCAAGATAGTTTCGGCAAGGGTAATTCACCCCTCCACTTT
TRBJ2-1 - - TRBV12-3/TRBV12-4 CASSLGRRRSYNEQFF TGTGCCAGCAGTTTAGGGCGGAGGCGCTCCTACAATGAGCAGTTCTTC
TRBJ2-7 - - TRBV7-3 CASSLGSTRIYEQYF TGTGCCAGCAGCTTAGGGTCGACAAGGATCTACGAGCAGTACTTC
TRBJ1-2 TRBD1 - TRBV3-1 CASSQRPGQGLDGYTF TGTGCCAGCAGCCAACGGCCGGGACAGGGGCTGGACGGCTACACCTTC
TRBJ2-7 TRBD2 few TRBV9 CASSVSGRMNEQYF TGTGCCAGCAGCGTGAGCGGGAGGATGAACGAGCAGTACTTC